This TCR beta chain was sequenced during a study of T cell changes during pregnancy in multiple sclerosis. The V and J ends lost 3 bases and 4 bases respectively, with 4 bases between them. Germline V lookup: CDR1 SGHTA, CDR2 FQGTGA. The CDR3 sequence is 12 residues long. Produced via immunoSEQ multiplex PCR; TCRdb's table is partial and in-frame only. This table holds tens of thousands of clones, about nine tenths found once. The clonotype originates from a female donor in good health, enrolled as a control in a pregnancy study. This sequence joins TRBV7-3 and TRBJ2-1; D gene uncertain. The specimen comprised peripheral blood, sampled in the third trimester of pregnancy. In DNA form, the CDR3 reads TGTGCCAGCAGCTTCGGGTACAATGAGCAGTTCTTC. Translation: CASSFGYNEQFF.